Here is one T cell receptor (beta chain) with its context. The junction differs from germline at one of its ends, possibly a read error. The CDR3 covers 12 residues. Germline V gene data show CDR1 as MNHEY and CDR2 as SMNVEV (reference sequence). This sample is part of a study of blood T cells in healthy people across ages. Combining a sample-barcoded 5' primer with a J-beta primer mix, a second PCR ran for about 7 to 11 cycles. A tag from a template-switch adaptor with 12 random nucleotides marked each cDNA molecule. TCRdb re-derived calls from the 5' RACE reads in MiXCR, one entry per CDR3 protein. The table has roughly 1,300,000 distinct CDR3 sequences, roughly 60% seen once.

The sequencing sample was made of blood. This sequence joins TRBV27 and TRBJ1-2, with D unresolved. The clonotype comes from a man in his late teens or twenties in good health. CDR3 sequence: CAGSSGSYGYTF. Here the CDR3 DNA reads TGTGCCGGCAGTTCCGGGTCCTATGGCTACACCTTC.